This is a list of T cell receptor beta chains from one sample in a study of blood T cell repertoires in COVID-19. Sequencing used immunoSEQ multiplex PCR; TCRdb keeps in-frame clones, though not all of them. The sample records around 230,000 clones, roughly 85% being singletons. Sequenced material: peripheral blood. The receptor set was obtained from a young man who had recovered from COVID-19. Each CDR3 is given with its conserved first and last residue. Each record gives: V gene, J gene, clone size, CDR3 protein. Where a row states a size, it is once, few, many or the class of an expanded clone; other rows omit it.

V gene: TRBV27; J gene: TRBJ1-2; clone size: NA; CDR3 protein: CASSLAGTGGYGYTF
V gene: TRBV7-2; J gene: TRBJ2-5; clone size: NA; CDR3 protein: CASSLSGGQETQYF
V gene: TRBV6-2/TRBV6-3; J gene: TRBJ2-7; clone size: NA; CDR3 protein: CASSYTLAFSYEQYF
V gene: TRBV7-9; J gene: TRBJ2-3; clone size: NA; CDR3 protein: CATPGQGSTDTQYF
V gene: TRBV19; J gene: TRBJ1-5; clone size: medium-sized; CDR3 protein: CASKGGDGHVQPQHF
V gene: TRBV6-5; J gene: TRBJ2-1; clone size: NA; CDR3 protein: CASSRSGGYYNEQFF
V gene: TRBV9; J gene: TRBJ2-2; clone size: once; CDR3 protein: CASSLRTVFTGELFF
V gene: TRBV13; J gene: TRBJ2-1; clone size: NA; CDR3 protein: CASSLSQYNEQFF
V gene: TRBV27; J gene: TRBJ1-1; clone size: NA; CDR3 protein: CASSSRTGPDVTEAFF
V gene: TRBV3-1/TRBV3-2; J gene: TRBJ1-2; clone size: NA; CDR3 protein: CASSPGGDGYTF
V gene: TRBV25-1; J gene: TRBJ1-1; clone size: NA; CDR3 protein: CASSELWQKNTEAFF
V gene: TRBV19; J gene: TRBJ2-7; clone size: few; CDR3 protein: CASSRDRVSYEQYF
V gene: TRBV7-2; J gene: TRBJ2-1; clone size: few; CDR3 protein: CASSLRKGTSGGEQFF